The 30 T cell receptor beta chains given below trace back to one sample, sequenced in a study of T cells in Graves' hyperthyroidism and ophthalmopathy. RNA transcripts gave rise to amplified TCR beta CDR3 regions. The TCR CDR3 was amplified in a first-round RT-PCR using the HTBI primer set. One entry per CDR3 protein, called by TCRdb with MiXCR from the multiplex PCR reads. Among about 350,000 distinct CDR3 sequences, approximately 15% were seen once, and the ten largest hold around 23%. What was sequenced was blood. These receptors were collected from a woman aged 30 to 39 with Graves' hyperthyroidism.

This clonotype was recorded at least ten times. The chain links TRBV25-1 to TRBJ1-1; D might be TRBD1 (5 bases). Trimming cost V 1 base and J 9 bases, with 9 bases left between them. Per the germline V gene, CDR1 is MGHDK and CDR2 is SYGVNS. The CDR3 spans 12 residues. The CDR3, as DNA: TGTGCCAGCAGTGAATCTGGGGCGAAAGCTTTCTTT. It yields the protein CASSESGAKAFF. The full variable domain, its missing parts supplied by reference TRBV25-1 and TRBJ1-1, is EADIYQTPRYLVIGTGKKITLECSQTMGHDKMYWYQQDPGMELHLIHYSYGVNSTEKGDLSSESTVSRIRTEHFPLTLESARPSHTSQYLCASSESGAKAFFGQGTRLTVV.

Notes on this clonotype: A much larger clone lies one base from this, so it may be a read error. CDR3 sequence: CARWKGIPTDTQYF. In DNA form, the CDR3 reads TGTGCCCGCTGGAAGGGTATTCCCACAGATACGCAGTATTTT. This sequence joins TRBV18 and TRBJ2-3, with D uncertain. Germline lookup yields CDR1 KGHSH and CDR2 LQKENI. The CDR3 is made up of 14 amino acids. Trimming removed 11 bases from V and 2 bases from J, with 17 bases in between.

This clonotype was seen ten or more times. CDR3 DNA sequence: TGTGCCAGCACCCCCATTTTCGGACCGAATGAAAAACTGTTTTTT. This sequence encodes CASTPIFGPNEKLFF. This chain uses TRBV5-5 with TRBJ1-4; no definite D call. CDR3 size: 15 residues. The ends were cut back, 6 bases at V and 5 bases at J, with 17 bases in the middle. Germline loops: CDR1 SGHKS, CDR2 YYEKEE (reference sequence).

The rearrangement links TRBV28 to TRBJ2-2; 7 nucleotides agree with TRBD2. With 7 bases clipped from V and 2 bases from J, the junction kept 7 bases outside the gene matches. This CDR3 is built from 15 residues. Germline V lookup: CDR1 MDHEN, CDR2 SYDVKM. Here the CDR3 reads CASTDGLENTGELFF. The CDR3 nucleotides are TGTGCCAGCACCGACGGACTAGAAAACACCGGGGAGCTGTTTTTT.

This chain uses TRBV20-1 with TRBJ2-1; 14 positions agree with TRBD2. The CDR3 extends over 16 amino acids. Germline-derived CDR1 and CDR2 are DFQATT and SNEGSKA (reference sequence). Unmatched junction bases numbered 7, after V lost 3 bases and J lost 6 bases. The CDR3 nucleotides read TGCAGTGCTAGTCATGGACTAGCGGGAGGAATCAATGAGCAGTTCTTC. This encodes CSASHGLAGGINEQFF.

This clonotype was found many times. V usage is TRBV12-3 or TRBV12-4 and J usage is TRBJ2-1, with D perhaps TRBD2 (5 bases). Trimming pared 5 bases from V and 9 bases from J, leaving 26 bases between. The CDR3 length is 17 residues. The CDR3 nucleotides are TGTGCCAGCAGTGCAACCCCCGGGCTCAGAGAGGGTGGTGAGCAGTTCTTC. Translated: CASSATPGLREGGEQFF.

As concerns this clonotype: This may come from a read error, since a much larger clone is one base off. CDR3 amino acids: CACSPEQRYGTDTQYF. The DNA of the CDR3 is TGTGCCTGCAGCCCGGAGCAGCGTTATGGCACAGATACGCAGTATTTT. The chain links TRBV7-9 to TRBJ2-3; D is undetermined. The CDR3 loop spans 16 amino acids. The germline V gene encodes CDR1 SEHNR and CDR2 FQNEAQ (reference sequence).

This clonotype was picked up many times. The chain joins TRBV5-5 to TRBJ2-2; D is unresolved. The germline V gene has CDR1 SGHKS and CDR2 YYEKEE (reference sequence). This CDR3 is built from 13 residues. Trimming took off 0 bases at V and 5 bases at J, with 5 bases between the two ends. CDR3 sequence reads: CASSLEVTGELFF. CDR3 bases: TGTGCCAGCAGCTTGGAAGTGACCGGGGAGCTGTTTTTT.

The CDR3 nucleotides are TGTGCCTGGAGCACGGGGGGGAGGGCGACCGGGGAGCTGTTTTTT. Translating gives CAWSTGGRATGELFF. This chain uses TRBV30 with TRBJ2-2; 8 nucleotides align to TRBD2. V shed 3 bases, J shed 5 bases, and the junction held 8 bases outside the gene matches. The CDR3 is made up of 15 amino acids. Germline V gives CDR1 GTSNPN, CDR2 SVGIG (reference sequence).

The chain is built from TRBV9 and TRBJ2-1; D unclear. Germline V gene data show CDR1 as SGDLS and CDR2 as YYNGEE. Trimming shortened V by 4 bases and J by 11 bases, and 16 bases separated the two germline ends. The CDR3 runs to 13 residues. CDR3 sequence: CASSPSSRAKQFF. CDR3 DNA sequence: TGTGCCAGCAGCCCCTCCTCTAGAGCCAAGCAGTTCTTC.

This chain joins TRBV9 and TRBJ2-1, with TRBD2 matching over 13 bases. This CDR3 region has 15 residues. CDR1 and CDR2 from the germline V gene are SGDLS and YYNGEE. The junction had 2 bases not matched to a gene; V was cut back by 3 bases and J by 5 bases. CDR3 sequence (DNA): TGTGCCAGCAGCGCGGGACTAGCGGGAAACAATGAGCAGTTCTTC. It is translated as CASSAGLAGNNEQFF. Drawing the rest from reference TRBV9 and TRBJ2-1, the complete variable domain is DSGVTQTPKHLITATGQRVTLRCSPRSGDLSVYWYQQSLDQGLQFLIQYYNGEERAKGNILERFSAQQFPDLHSELNLSSLELGDSALYFCASSAGLAGNNEQFFGPGTRLTVL.

This chain joins TRBV20-1 and TRBJ2-7; TRBD1 or TRBD2 may be the D gene (5 bases each). Trimming stripped 3 bases from V and 0 bases from J, with 12 bases between. The CDR3 runs to 14 residues. Germline V gene sequence: CDR1 DFQATT, CDR2 SNEGSKA (reference sequence). CDR3 sequence: CSASGDRVSYEQYF. CDR3 in DNA: TGCAGTGCTAGTGGGGACCGAGTCTCCTACGAGCAGTACTTC.

This clonotype was picked up many times. V is TRBV2 and J is TRBJ1-2; TRBD1 aligns across 9 bases. V lost 0 bases, J lost 8 bases, and 4 bases stayed unmatched. This CDR3 region has 14 residues. The germline gives CDR1 SNHLY, CDR2 FYNNEI. The CDR3 region is CASSEARQGDGYTF. The DNA of the CDR3 is TGTGCCAGCAGTGAAGCGAGACAGGGGGACGGCTACACCTTC.

The chain carries TRBV29-1 and TRBJ2-7; 7 positions match TRBD2. The germline CDR1 and CDR2 sequences are SQVTM and ANQGSEA. Germline trimming cut 2 bases from V and 0 bases from J; bases unmatched to any gene: 10. This CDR3 is 16 amino acids long. The CDR3 DNA reads as TGCAGCGTTGAAAATCGCCTGGGGGGGAGCTCCTACGAGCAGTACTTC. Protein: CSVENRLGGSSYEQYF.

This clonotype was counted at least ten times. CDR3: CASTSGSVFPGELFF. As DNA, the CDR3 is TGTGCCAGCACCTCCGGGAGTGTGTTTCCCGGGGAGCTGTTTTTT. The chain has TRBV2 and TRBJ2-2; possible D gene TRBD2, 6 bases. Germline V gene data show CDR1 as SNHLY and CDR2 as FYNNEI. V was clipped by 7 bases and J by 6 bases, with 18 bases between them. The CDR3 consists of 15 residues.

This clonotype has a handful of counts. The chain recombines TRBV19 with TRBJ2-1, with D possibly matching TRBD2 (6 bases). In germline, CDR1 is LNHDA, CDR2 SQIVND (reference sequence). The germline V and J ends were trimmed by 4 bases and 9 bases, with 10 bases remaining between them. The CDR3 totals 12 residues. This chain's CDR3 is CASSTGVGEQFF. The CDR3 DNA sequence: TGTGCCAGTAGTACGGGGGTTGGTGAGCAGTTCTTC.

The sample holds many counts of this clonotype. The chain uses TRBV3-1 and TRBJ2-5; maybe TRBD1 (5 bases). The CDR3 runs to 15 residues. The V end lost 2 bases, the J end lost 5 bases, and 15 bases lay between the germline ends. Germline V CDR1 and CDR2: LGHDT, YNNKEL (reference sequence). The CDR3 reads CASSQRRASGETQYF. DNA of the CDR3: TGTGCCAGCAGCCAACGCAGGGCATCGGGTGAGACCCAGTACTTC.

Ten or more counts support this clonotype. This chain links TRBV19 with TRBJ2-1, with D perhaps given as TRBD1 or TRBD2 (5 bases each). Germline loops: CDR1 LNHDA, CDR2 SQIVND (reference sequence). The CDR3 is 15 residues long. V was shortened by 3 bases and J by 2 bases, with 11 bases between the two germline ends. The CDR3 DNA is TGTGCCAGTAGTATGTATGGGGGAACCTACAATGAGCAGTTCTTC. This encodes CASSMYGGTYNEQFF.

The table lists this clonotype with many counts. The CDR3 sequence: CASSSATSGHTDTQYF. For the CDR3, the DNA is TGTGCCAGCAGCTCAGCAACTAGCGGACACACAGATACGCAGTATTTT. The V and J genes are TRBV9 and TRBJ2-3, with 8 positions matching TRBD2. The CDR3 has 16 residues. V shed 4 bases, J shed 2 bases, and the junction held 9 bases outside the gene matches. CDR1 and CDR2 (germline): SGDLS, YYNGEE.

The sample holds many counts of this clonotype. The gene calls are TRBV20-1 and TRBJ1-1, with 7 bases identical to TRBD1. After removal of 4 bases from V and 1 base from J, the junction contained 6 bases not matched to a gene. This CDR3 is built from 14 residues. Germline-derived CDR1 and CDR2 are DFQATT and SNEGSKA (reference sequence). The CDR3 reads CSATSRQGNTEAFF. The CDR3 DNA is TGCAGTGCTACCAGCCGACAGGGGAACACTGAAGCTTTCTTT.

This clonotype was picked up many times. The gene calls are TRBV10-3 and TRBJ1-2; D gene uncertain. CDR3 size: 14 residues. The germline V and J ends were trimmed by 0 bases and 6 bases, with 11 bases remaining between them. Germline V CDR1 and CDR2: ENHRY, SYGVKD. The chain's CDR3 is CAISESAGNNGYTF. The CDR3 DNA reads as TGTGCCATCAGTGAGTCGGCGGGGAATAATGGCTACACCTTC.

This clonotype has only a few counts. The J gene is TRBJ1-4, the V gene TRBV5-4; TRBD1 is a possible D gene (5 bases). Looked up from germline, CDR1 is SGHNT and CDR2 is YYREEE (reference sequence). The germline V and J ends were trimmed by 2 bases and 8 bases, with 10 bases remaining between them. This CDR3 has 13 amino acids. CDR3 coding DNA: TGTGCCAGCAGCTTTGGGACGGAAGAAAAACTGTTTTTT. Translation: CASSFGTEEKLFF.

On this clonotype itself: This may arise from a read error, as a much more abundant clone is one base away. This CDR3 is missing its conserved last phenylalanine or tryptophan, likely due to a read error. This chain connects TRBV6-1 to TRBJ2-7, with 10 bases aligning to TRBD1. V lost 6 bases to trimming and J lost 1 base; unmatched junction nucleotides: 6. The germline CDR1 and CDR2 sequences are MNHNS and SASEGT. The CDR3 loop spans 15 amino acids. The CDR3 bases are TGTGCCAGCAGGCTCGACAGGGGGCAGTCCTACGAGCAGTACCTC. Translation gives CASRLDRGQSYEQYL.

This clonotype showed up many times. The chain has TRBV3-1 and TRBJ2-5; 8 nucleotides match TRBD2. This CDR3 comprises 18 residues. After removal of 0 bases from V and 4 bases from J, the junction contained 13 bases not matched to a gene. In germline, CDR1 is LGHDT, CDR2 YNNKEL (reference sequence). The CDR3 nucleotides are TGTGCCAGCAGCCAAGACGTCCAGCGGGAGTTATCCATAGAGACCCAGTACTTC. Residues: CASSQDVQRELSIETQYF.

This clonotype was observed a handful of times. V gene TRBV30 combines with J gene TRBJ2-4; tentative D call: TRBD1 (6 bases). The CDR3 runs to 12 residues. The V gene lost 4 bases and the J gene lost 3 bases, with 7 bases spanning the gap. CDR1 GTSNPN and CDR2 SVGIG come from the germline V gene (reference sequence). CDR3 in amino acids: CAWKDSKNIQYF. CDR3 sequence (DNA): TGTGCCTGGAAGGACAGCAAAAACATTCAGTACTTC.

At least ten counts were recorded for this clonotype. The V and J genes are TRBV15 and TRBJ2-7, with TRBD2 identical over 9 bases. In germline, CDR1 is LNHNV, CDR2 YYDKDF (reference sequence). This CDR3 has 16 residues. The trim removed 1 base at V and 5 bases at J, leaving 9 bases unmatched. The CDR3 here is CATSRVVAGVGHEQYF. The CDR3 nucleotides read TGTGCCACCAGCAGAGTTGTAGCGGGAGTGGGACACGAGCAGTACTTC.

This clonotype was seen at least ten times. The genes are TRBV2 and TRBJ2-6, with 7 positions matching TRBD1. The CDR3 covers 16 residues. Trimming cost V 11 bases and J 1 base; bases outside gene matches: 11. Germline lookup yields CDR1 SNHLY and CDR2 FYNNEI. CDR3 sequence: CAQGSRGSSGANVLTF. In DNA, the CDR3 is TGTGCCCAGGGATCCAGGGGGTCGTCTGGGGCCAACGTCCTGACTTTC.

This clonotype has more than one count but fewer than ten. The V and J genes are TRBV20-1 and TRBJ2-1; the match to TRBD2 covers 7 bases. This CDR3 has 14 residues. Trimming removed 4 bases from V and 4 bases from J; junction bases left unmatched: 7. The germline V gene encodes CDR1 DFQATT and CDR2 SNEGSKA (reference sequence). The CDR3 loop is CSAMRERPYNEQFF. In DNA form, the CDR3 reads TGCAGTGCTATGCGGGAGAGACCATACAATGAGCAGTTCTTC.

This clonotype has ten or more counts. The chain carries TRBV11-2 and TRBJ2-1, with no clear D. In germline, CDR1 is SGHAT, CDR2 FQNNGV. The CDR3 totals 14 residues. The ends were cut back, 2 bases at V and 0 bases at J, with 5 bases in the middle. For the CDR3, the DNA is TGTGCCAGCAGCTTAACTAACTCCTACAATGAGCAGTTCTTC. The encoded protein is CASSLTNSYNEQFF.

There are many counts of this clonotype. The chain recombines TRBV30 with TRBJ2-7; either TRBD1 or TRBD2 may supply D (5 bases each). CDR1 and CDR2 from the germline V gene are GTSNPN and SVGIG (reference sequence). The CDR3 covers 13 residues. V was cut by 3 bases and J by 0 bases, with 9 bases left in between. The CDR3, as DNA: TGTGCCTGGAGACGGGGCCTCTCCTACGAGCAGTACTTC. Residues: CAWRRGLSYEQYF.